The clone carrying this T cell receptor beta chain was seen only a few times. Its antigen is not identified. TCRdb ran MiXCR on the 5' RACE reads and lists one entry per CDR3 protein. This table has some 16,000 distinct CDR3 sequences, over 6.5% appearing once. With V trimmed by 1 base and J by 7 bases, 14 bases remained unmatched. The CDR3 spans 17 residues. Germline V gene data show CDR1 as SGHTA and CDR2 as FQGNSA. The data stem from a study of spatial heterogeneity in lung cancer. Study-wide points: The number of expanded tumor alpha and beta chains correlated with mutation number. Beta chains had 11% to 15% coverage of tumor T cells, and alpha chains had 6% to 7%.

Time point described: sample taken at primary tumor resection. Untreated early-stage non-small cell lung cancer patients, 72 in total, were the donors. Source: lung tumor tissue, taken at surgery. This clonotype originated in a female donor with early-stage non-small cell lung cancer. The chain is built from TRBV7-2 and TRBJ2-7; 9 nucleotides agree with TRBD2. For the CDR3, the DNA is TGTGCCAGCAGCTTAGTGCGGGGGGGAAACGCCTACGTGGAGCAGTACTTC. This translates into CASSLVRGGNAYVEQYF.